This T cell receptor (beta chain) was recorded in a study of blood T cell repertoires in COVID-19. Study details: There were acute and convalescent COVID-19 samples, and they came from the United States, Italy and Spain. Nucleic acid was either cDNA or gDNA, and it came from T cells, B-cell-depleted T cells, or PBMCs.

Recruitment covered roughly 22 US areas and drew participants whose ages spanned roughly 18 to 100 years. Cohorts were based on clinical histories the participants reported. This CDR3 spans 14 amino acids. CDR1 and CDR2 from the germline V gene are MDHEN and SYDVKM. The ends lost 3 bases at V and 4 bases at J; junction bases unmatched: 1. This table comes from immunoSEQ multiplex PCR, and its TCRdb copy is limited to in-frame clones, with some not included. Among about 320,000 clones, roughly 85% were seen once, and the ten largest hold 1.9%. This rearrangement joins TRBV28 to TRBJ2-2; 8 bases fit TRBD2. Sequenced sample: PBMCs or T cells enriched from blood (not recorded which). This receptor was obtained from a woman aged 25 to 39 who had been exposed to COVID-19. This chain's CDR3 is CASSLAGGTGELFF. The CDR3 DNA sequence: TGTGCCAGCAGTTTGGCGGGAGGCACCGGGGAGCTGTTTTTT.